This TCR beta chain was recovered during a study of beta chain features in type 1 diabetes. Looking at the study overall: Analysis included around 110,000,000 sorted cells drawn from all samples.

Study outcomes and limitations: A potential PCR bias toward shorter templates would be equal in patient and control samples. There was a moderate but significant shortening of TCRB CDR3s in all four CD4+ subsets of Type 1 diabetes patients. VDJ junctions sequenced from type 1 diabetes patients showed fewer insertions and more deletions.

Purity exceeding 95% was reached by all sorted populations. Expressed TCRB transcripts were sequenced because the entire RNA isolate underwent reverse transcription. Profiled with immunoSEQ multiplex PCR; TCRdb holds only in-frame clones, not every one. The profile shows about 650,000 clones, 9.5% to 15% of them singletons. This clone was counted a few times. Its target is not known. This CDR3 has 15 amino acids. Trimming took off 1 base at V and 5 bases at J, with 14 bases between the two ends. Germline V lookup: CDR1 SGHRS, CDR2 YFSETQ. The chain employs TRBV5-1 and TRBJ2-3; D is possibly TRBD2 (6 bases). The receptor was derived from a man aged 30 to 45 with type 1 diabetes. Sequences were obtained from naive CD4+ T cells from blood. The CDR3 DNA reads as TGCGCCAGCAGCTTGTGGGAGTCGGGGGAAGATACGCAGTATTTT. It yields the protein CASSLWESGEDTQYF.